The 8 T cell receptor beta chains below were found in one sample sequenced in a study of early T cells in non-severe SARS-CoV-2 infection. Each CDR3 protein is one row after TCRdb ran MiXCR on the 5' RACE reads. Counted here are just over 65,000 distinct CDR3 sequences, approximately 13% occurring once; the ten biggest clones make up 7.5% to 9%. Sequencing was done on a sample of whole blood. The receptors here all came from an adult who was a healthcare worker with PCR-confirmed SARS-CoV-2 infection or an uninfected control (not recorded which).

This clonotype was counted a few times. The chain is built from TRBV7-9 and TRBJ2-5, with D possibly TRBD1 on 6 matching bases. Per the germline V gene, CDR1 is SEHNR and CDR2 is FQNEAQ (reference sequence). V was shortened by 8 bases and J by 4 bases, with 11 bases between the two germline ends. This CDR3 region has 12 residues. The CDR3 loop reads CASYSGAETQYF. CDR3 sequence (DNA): TGTGCCAGCTATTCAGGGGCAGAGACCCAGTACTTC. The full variable domain, in which reference TRBV7-9 and TRBJ2-5 provide the parts outside the CDR3, is DTGVSQNPRHKITKRGQNVTFRCDPISEHNRLYWYRQTLGQGPEFLTYFQNEAQLEKSRLLSDRFSAERPKGSFSTLEIQRTEQGDSAMYLCASYSGAETQYFGPGTRLLVL.

This clonotype has more than one count but fewer than ten. The genes are TRBV7-8 and TRBJ2-3; 12 bases map to TRBD2. CDR1 is SGHVS and CDR2 is FQNEAQ in the germline V gene. This CDR3 is built from 16 residues. V was pared by 6 bases and J by 2 bases, with 6 bases of the junction left unmatched. Here the CDR3 reads CASRLWTSGATDTQYF. CDR3 bases: TGTGCCAGCAGGCTTTGGACTAGCGGGGCCACAGATACGCAGTATTTT.

This clonotype has a count of ten or more. This chain connects TRBV9 to TRBJ2-1; TRBD2 agrees at 10 bases. This CDR3 has 15 amino acids. V shed 2 bases, J shed 7 bases, and the junction held 6 bases outside the gene matches. CDR1 and CDR2 from the germline V gene are SGDLS and YYNGEE. The CDR3 DNA reads TGTGCCAGCAGCGTCACTAGCGGGATTAGGAATGAGCAGTTCTTC. This gives the protein CASSVTSGIRNEQFF.

This clonotype was observed a few times. V usage is TRBV12-3 or TRBV12-4 and J usage is TRBJ1-2; D is uncertain. This CDR3 has 13 amino acids. V lost 7 bases to trimming and J lost 8 bases, with 17 bases between them. The CDR3 DNA is TGTGCCAGCACCGCTATTTATGGGTACGGCTACACCTTC. This codes for CASTAIYGYGYTF.

The V gene is TRBV29-1, the J gene TRBJ2-2; 7 bases agree with TRBD1. Germline V gene lookup returns CDR1 SQVTM and CDR2 ANQGSEA. The CDR3 is 15 amino acids. With 0 bases clipped from V and 6 bases from J, the junction kept 7 bases outside the gene matches. The CDR3 is CSVEESGQVAGELFF. In DNA form, the CDR3 reads TGCAGCGTTGAAGAGAGCGGACAGGTTGCCGGGGAGCTGTTTTTT.

This clonotype was seen many times. The CDR3 DNA reads as TGTGCCAGCGGCGGGACAGGGACAGGCGAGCAGTACTTC. As protein: CASGGTGTGEQYF. J is TRBJ2-7 and V is TRBV28; 9 bases map to TRBD1. This CDR3 has 13 residues. The germline CDR1 and CDR2 sequences are MDHEN and SYDVKM. After removal of 8 bases from V and 6 bases from J, the junction contained 8 bases not matched to a gene.

Ten or more counts support this clonotype. The chain has TRBV12-3 or TRBV12-4 and TRBJ2-2; the match to TRBD2 covers 7 bases. V lost 3 bases, J lost 7 bases, and 11 bases stayed unmatched. The CDR3 sequence is 16 residues long. CDR3 DNA sequence: TGTGCCAGCAGTTTGATTGCGGGAGTTTGGAGCGGGGAGCTGTTTTTT. Translating it yields CASSLIAGVWSGELFF.

V is TRBV19 and J is TRBJ1-2; a weak D match, TRBD1 (5 bases). V shed 3 bases and J shed 0 bases, with 11 bases lying between them. CDR3 length equals 15 residues. Per the germline V gene, CDR1 is LNHDA and CDR2 is SQIVND (reference sequence). The CDR3 here is CASSIRDAANYGYTF. The CDR3 region has the DNA TGTGCCAGTAGTATCCGGGACGCTGCTAACTATGGCTACACCTTC.